The clone carrying this T cell receptor beta chain showed up just once. Its antigen remains unidentified. The data belong to a study of CD4 T cells in relation to SARS-CoV-2 and coronaviruses. As for the study in general: Two subjects were Hispanic; patients were roughly 8 males and a few females. Crossreactive spike epitopes shared across donors were mapped to their HLA restriction.

Profiling relied on immunoSEQ multiplex PCR, and the TCRdb table lists in-frame clones only, not all of them. This sample has some 38,000 clones; more than 60% occur once, and the top ten carry roughly 22%. Study results and caveats: Memory recall responses, not primary responses primed in culture, are what the assay detects.

Germline V gives CDR1 MRHNA, CDR2 SNTAGT. The V gene end was trimmed by 10 bases and the J gene end by 3 bases; junction bases not matched to a gene: 8. This CDR3 comprises 14 residues. 90,000 to 100,000 naive or memory CD4+ cells were cultured with CEF peptides for around eleven days. What was sequenced was memory CD4+ T cells from PBMCs, cultured in vitro. The chain has TRBV6-4 and TRBJ2-7, with 11 nucleotides matching TRBD2. This sequence was found in an adult with COVID-19. This CDR3 reads CATAGLAGVYEQYF. The CDR3 DNA sequence: TGTGCCACCGCCGGACTAGCGGGCGTCTACGAGCAGTACTTC.